These 8 T cell receptor beta chains were sequenced from one sample in a study of T-cell reconstitution after alpha-beta-depleted transplantation in children. During its preparation, the TCRbeta library received unique molecular identifiers. One entry per CDR3 protein results from TCRdb running MiXCR on the PCR reads. This table holds 120,000 or so distinct CDR3 sequences, about 23% found once. This specimen consisted of PBMCs, mostly from graft donor cells, obtained 180 days after TCRalphabeta/CD19-depleted stem cell transplant. These receptors all come from a male patient aged 2-9 years who had a stem cell transplant for chronic granulomatous disease, so the T cells may come from the graft donor.

This clonotype was recorded at least ten times. The chain carries TRBV20-1 and TRBJ2-1, with a weak D call TRBD2 (5 bases). The ends were cut back, 4 bases at V and 5 bases at J, with 24 bases in the middle. The V gene's germline CDR1 is DFQATT and CDR2 SNEGSKA (reference sequence). The CDR3 covers 17 residues. As DNA, the CDR3 is TGCAGTGCTATGGGGAGTTGGCTCCCCACTAAGGACAATGAGCAGTTCTTC. It encodes CSAMGSWLPTKDNEQFF.

CDR3 bases: TGTGCCACCAGCAGAGGTTGGGGCGATACGCAGTATTTT. This gives the protein CATSRGWGDTQYF. The rearrangement links TRBV15 to TRBJ2-3, with D perhaps TRBD1 (5 bases). The ends were cut back, 1 base at V and 6 bases at J, with 8 bases in the middle. There are 13 residues in the CDR3. Germline V gene data show CDR1 as LNHNV and CDR2 as YYDKDF (reference sequence).

This clonotype turned up a few times. Here the CDR3 DNA reads TGCGCCAGCAGTTGGGCAGGGGCGGACTATGGCTACACCTTC. It specifies CASSWAGADYGYTF. V usage is TRBV5-1 and J usage is TRBJ1-2, with D possibly TRBD1 on 6 matching bases. This CDR3 spans 14 amino acids. Trimming pared 5 bases from V and 3 bases from J, leaving 14 bases between. Looked up from germline, CDR1 is SGHRS and CDR2 is YFSETQ.

The count of this clonotype is one. The chain joins TRBV9 to TRBJ2-5; D gene unclear. This CDR3 has 15 residues. CDR1 and CDR2 from the germline V gene are SGDLS and YYNGEE. V lost 0 bases to trimming and J lost 2 bases, with 11 bases between them. CDR3 DNA: TGTGCCAGCAGCGTAGTCGGCCAGAGTCAAGAGACCCAGTACTTC. The encoded protein is CASSVVGQSQETQYF.

This clonotype was picked up a small number of times. V gene TRBV20-1 combines with J gene TRBJ2-2; D is possibly TRBD1 (5 bases). Trimming removed 5 bases at V and 2 bases at J, with 9 bases between. The CDR3 has 13 residues. CDR1 and CDR2 from the germline V gene are DFQATT and SNEGSKA (reference sequence). CDR3 bases: TGCAGTGCTCATAGGGGAAACACCGGGGAGCTGTTTTTT. This encodes CSAHRGNTGELFF.

In the case of this clonotype: A much larger clone lies one base from this, so it may be a read error. V is TRBV12-3 or TRBV12-4 and J is TRBJ2-1, with 11 bases aligning to TRBD2. The CDR3 is made up of 19 amino acids. CDR3 protein: CTSSLASSTSGRTYNEQFF. The DNA for the CDR3 is TGTACCAGCAGTTTAGCTTCCTCAACTAGCGGGAGAACCTACAATGAGCAGTTCTTC.

This clonotype was counted only a few times. The V gene is TRBV12-3 or TRBV12-4, the J gene TRBJ2-3; 13 nucleotides align to TRBD2. The CDR3 spans 17 residues. With 5 bases clipped from V and 3 bases from J, the junction kept 8 bases outside the gene matches. DNA for the CDR3: TGTGCCAGCAGTCGACGGACTAGCGGGAGTGGTACAGATACGCAGTATTTT. Translated, it gives CASSRRTSGSGTDTQYF.

The DNA of the CDR3 is TGTGCCAGCAGTTCTAGCGGGAGTAACGAGCAGTACTTC. It specifies CASSSSGSNEQYF. The genes are TRBV27 and TRBJ2-7; 10 bases align to TRBD2. Losses at the gene ends were 4 bases for V and 5 bases for J; bases not matched to a gene: 2. CDR3 length: 13 residues. Germline-derived CDR1 and CDR2 are MNHEY and SMNVEV (reference sequence).